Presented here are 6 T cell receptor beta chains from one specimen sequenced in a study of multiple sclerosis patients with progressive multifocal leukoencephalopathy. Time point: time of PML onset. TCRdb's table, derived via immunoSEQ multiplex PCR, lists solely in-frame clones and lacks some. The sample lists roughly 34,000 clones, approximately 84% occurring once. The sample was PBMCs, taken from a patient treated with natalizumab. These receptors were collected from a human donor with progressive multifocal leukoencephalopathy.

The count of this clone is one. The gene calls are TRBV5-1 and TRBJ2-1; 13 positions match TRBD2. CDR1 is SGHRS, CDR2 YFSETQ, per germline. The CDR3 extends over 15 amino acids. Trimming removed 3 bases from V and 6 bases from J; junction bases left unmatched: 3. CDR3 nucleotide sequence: TGCGCCAGCAGCTCCGGGACTAGCGGGATCAATGAGCAGTTCTTC. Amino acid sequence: CASSSGTSGINEQFF. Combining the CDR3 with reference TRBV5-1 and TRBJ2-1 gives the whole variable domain KAGVTQTPRYLIKTRGQQVTLSCSPISGHRSVSWYQQTPGQGLQFLFEYFSETQRNKGNFPGRFSGRQFSNSRSEMNVSTLELGDSALYLCASSSGTSGINEQFFGPGTRLTVL.

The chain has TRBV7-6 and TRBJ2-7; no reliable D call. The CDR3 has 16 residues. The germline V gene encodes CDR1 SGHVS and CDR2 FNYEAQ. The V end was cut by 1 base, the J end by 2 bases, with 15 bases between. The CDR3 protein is CASSLGPPRTPYEQYF. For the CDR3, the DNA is TGTGCCAGCAGCTTAGGGCCGCCGCGGACCCCCTACGAGCAGTACTTC.

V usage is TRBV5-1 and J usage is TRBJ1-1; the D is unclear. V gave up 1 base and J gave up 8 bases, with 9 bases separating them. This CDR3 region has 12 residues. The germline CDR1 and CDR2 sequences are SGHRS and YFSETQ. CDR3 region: CASSLMKGEAFF. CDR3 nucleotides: TGCGCCAGCAGCTTGATGAAGGGAGAAGCTTTCTTT.

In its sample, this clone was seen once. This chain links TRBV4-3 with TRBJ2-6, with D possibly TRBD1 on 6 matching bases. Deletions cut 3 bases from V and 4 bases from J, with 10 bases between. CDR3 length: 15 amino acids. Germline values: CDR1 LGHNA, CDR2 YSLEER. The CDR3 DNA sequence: TGCGCCAGCAGCCAGCAGGGGACCGGGGCCAACGTCCTGACTTTC. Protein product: CASSQQGTGANVLTF.

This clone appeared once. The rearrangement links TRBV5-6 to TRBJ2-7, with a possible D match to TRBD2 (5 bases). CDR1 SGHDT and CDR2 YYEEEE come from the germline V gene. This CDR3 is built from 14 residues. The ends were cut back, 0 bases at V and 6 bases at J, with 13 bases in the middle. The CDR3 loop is CASSLDPRRGEQYF. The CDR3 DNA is TGTGCCAGCAGCTTGGACCCGCGTCGGGGCGAGCAGTACTTC. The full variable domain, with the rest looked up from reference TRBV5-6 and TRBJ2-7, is DAGVTQSPTHLIKTRGQQVTLRCSPKSGHDTVSWYQQALGQGPQFIFQYYEEEERQRGNFPDRFSGHQFPNYSSELNVNALLLGDSALYLCASSLDPRRGEQYFGPGTRLTVT.

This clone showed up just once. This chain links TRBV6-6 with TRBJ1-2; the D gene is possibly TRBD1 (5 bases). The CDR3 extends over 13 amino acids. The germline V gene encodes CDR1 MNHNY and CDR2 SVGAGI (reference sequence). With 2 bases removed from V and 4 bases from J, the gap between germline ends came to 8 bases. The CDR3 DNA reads TGTGCCAGCAGTTACGGGGGGTTCTATGGCTACACCTTC. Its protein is CASSYGGFYGYTF.